The next 2 T cell receptor beta chains were all read from a single sample in a study of cytomegalovirus exposure and HLA in healthy donors. The PCR ran on 60 Vbeta and 13 Jbeta primers. Generated by immunoSEQ multiplex PCR, the TCRdb table keeps only in-frame clones and is missing some. The table lists about 190,000 clones, roughly 80% of them singletons. The sequencing sample was made of PBMCs. These receptors all come from a woman between 18 and 29 years old in good health and CMV-seronegative.

The chain has TRBV18 and TRBJ2-7; D is possibly TRBD1 (6 bases). Germline-derived CDR1 and CDR2 are KGHSH and LQKENI. V was trimmed by 4 bases and J by 3 bases, leaving 13 bases between them. The CDR3 contains 14 residues. DNA of the CDR3: TGTGCCAGCTCACTACAGGGTGGGGTCTACGAGCAGTACTTC. Translating gives CASSLQGGVYEQYF.

The chain recombines TRBV28 with TRBJ2-7, with TRBD2 as a possible D gene (6 bases). Germline loops: CDR1 MDHEN, CDR2 SYDVKM. V lost 5 bases to trimming and J lost 5 bases, with 10 bases between them. The CDR3 runs to 12 residues. The CDR3, as DNA: TGTGCCAGCAGTGGAGGGACCCACGAGCAGTACGTC. This sequence encodes CASSGGTHEQYV.